Presented here are 7 T cell receptor beta chains from one specimen sequenced in a study of T cell responses to AZD1222 COVID-19 vaccine. Data came from immunoSEQ multiplex PCR; TCRdb stores just in-frame clones and leaves some out. The table has some 74,000 clones, roughly nine tenths seen once; the top ten hold over 1.2%. The sample in question was peripheral blood, obtained 28 days after the second AZD1222 dose. The receptor source for this set is an adult who received the AZD1222 COVID-19 vaccine.

CDR3 sequence reads: CATSRGRRDGEKLFF. Written as DNA, the CDR3 is TGTGCCACCAGCAGAGGACGAAGGGATGGGGAAAAACTGTTTTTT. The V and J genes are TRBV15 and TRBJ1-4; D gene ambiguous. The CDR3 has 15 amino acids. CDR1 and CDR2 (germline): LNHNV, YYDKDF (reference sequence). Trimming removed 1 base from V and 8 bases from J, with 14 bases in between.

This clone occurred once. V usage is TRBV5-1 and J usage is TRBJ1-4, with 8 bases that match TRBD1. Per germline, CDR1 SGHRS and CDR2 YFSETQ. V lost 3 bases and J lost 5; bases outside the gene matches: 3. The CDR3 has 14 residues. The CDR3 sequence is CASSSGQANEKLFF. DNA of the CDR3: TGCGCCAGCAGCTCGGGACAGGCAAATGAAAAACTGTTTTTT.

The chain employs TRBV6-1 and TRBJ1-5, with D tentatively TRBD1 (6 bases). The V gene's germline CDR1 is MNHNS and CDR2 SASEGT. CDR3 length equals 13 residues. V gave up 0 bases and J gave up 15 bases, with 15 bases separating them. The CDR3 sequence is CASSEAYNRAGHF. In DNA form, the CDR3 reads TGTGCCAGCAGTGAAGCGTACAACAGGGCCGGGCATTTT.

V is TRBV10-3 and J is TRBJ1-2, with a weak D call TRBD1 (6 bases). The germline gives CDR1 ENHRY, CDR2 SYGVKD. The ends were cut back, 2 bases at V and 4 bases at J, with 14 bases in the middle. This CDR3 has 15 residues. CDR3 residues: CAISEGLGGIYGYTF. In DNA, the CDR3 is TGTGCCATCAGTGAGGGTTTAGGGGGGATCTATGGCTACACCTTC.

The chain uses TRBV5-1 and TRBJ2-1; no clear D. This CDR3 is 14 amino acids long. Germline V gives CDR1 SGHRS, CDR2 YFSETQ. V dropped 0 bases and J dropped 8 bases, with 12 bases sitting between them. CDR3 in DNA: TGCGCCAGCAGCTTGGCTCCGGGTGGCGATGAGCAGTTCTTC. It translates to CASSLAPGGDEQFF.

The gene calls are TRBV4-1 and TRBJ1-5; possible D gene TRBD1, 5 bases. Per germline, CDR1 MGHRA and CDR2 YSYEKL. CDR3 length: 16 amino acids. V was cut by 2 bases and J by 0 bases, with 11 bases left in between. CDR3 region: CASSQPSGASNQPQHF. CDR3 coding DNA: TGCGCCAGCAGCCAACCGAGCGGGGCTAGCAATCAGCCCCAGCATTTT.

The gene calls are TRBV5-4 and TRBJ1-2; D remains unclear. The CDR3 is 11 residues long. Trimming removed 4 bases from V and 8 bases from J, with 9 bases in between. CDR1 and CDR2 (germline): SGHNT, YYREEE (reference sequence). In DNA, the CDR3 is TGTGCCAGCAGCGCACTTGGAGGCTACACCTTC. Translating it yields CASSALGGYTF.